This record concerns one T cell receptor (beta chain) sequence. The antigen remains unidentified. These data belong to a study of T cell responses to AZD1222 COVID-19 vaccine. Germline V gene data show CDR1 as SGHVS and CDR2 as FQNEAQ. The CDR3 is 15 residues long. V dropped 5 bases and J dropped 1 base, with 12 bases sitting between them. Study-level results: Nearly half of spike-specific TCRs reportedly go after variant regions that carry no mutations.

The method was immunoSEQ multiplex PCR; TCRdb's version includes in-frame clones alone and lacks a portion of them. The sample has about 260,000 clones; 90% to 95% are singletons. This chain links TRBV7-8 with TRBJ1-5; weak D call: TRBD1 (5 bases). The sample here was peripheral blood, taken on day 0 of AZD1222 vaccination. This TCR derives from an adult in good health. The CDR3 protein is CASSTGDGSNQPQHF. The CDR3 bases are TGTGCCAGCAGCACCGGGGACGGAAGCAATCAGCCCCAGCATTTT.